The sample holds one count of the clone carrying this T cell receptor beta chain. What it binds is not known. The data originate from a study of cytomegalovirus exposure and HLA in healthy donors. Vbeta (60) and Jbeta (13) primers were used in the PCR. Method: immunoSEQ multiplex PCR; TCRdb's copy keeps in-frame clones and lacks some. Counted here are 85,000 to 95,000 clones, around 70% occurring once; the ten biggest clones make up about 20%. Study findings and constraints: Researchers reportedly found TCR beta sequences accurately predicted most subjects' HLA-A and HLA-B alleles. A later examination showed that TCR association rates differed by HLA locus, with DRB1 most and HLA-C fewest. A previous analysis found most TCR beta V segments productive roughly 90% or roughly 30% of the time.

The V segment lost 4 bases and the J segment 4 bases; nucleotides outside the gene matches: 6. CDR3 length: 14 residues. Germline CDR1 and CDR2: MNHEY and SVGAGI. This receptor was taken from a man aged 30-40 years in good health and CMV-seropositive. This chain links TRBV6-5 with TRBJ1-2; 7 nucleotides agree with TRBD1. Sequenced input: PBMCs. The CDR3 spells CASSFRQGPYGYTF. The CDR3 DNA sequence: TGTGCCAGCAGTTTTCGACAGGGTCCCTATGGCTACACCTTC.